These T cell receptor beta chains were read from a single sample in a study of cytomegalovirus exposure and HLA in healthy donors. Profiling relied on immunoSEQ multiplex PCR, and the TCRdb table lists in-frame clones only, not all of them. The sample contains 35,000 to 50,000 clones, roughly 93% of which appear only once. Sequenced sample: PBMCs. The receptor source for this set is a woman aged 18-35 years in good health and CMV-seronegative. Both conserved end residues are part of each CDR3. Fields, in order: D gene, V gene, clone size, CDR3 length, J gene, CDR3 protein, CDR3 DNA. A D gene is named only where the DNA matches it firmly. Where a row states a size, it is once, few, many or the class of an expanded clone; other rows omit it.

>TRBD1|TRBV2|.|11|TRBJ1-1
CASTGGTEAFF
TGTGCCAGCACAGGGGGCACTGAAGCTTTCTTT
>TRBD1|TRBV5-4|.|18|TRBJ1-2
CASSLNTPGQLANYGYTF
TGTGCCAGCAGCTTAAATACTCCGGGACAGTTAGCTAACTATGGCTACACCTTC
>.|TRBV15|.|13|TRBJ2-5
CATSRDFRETQYF
TGTGCCACCAGCAGAGATTTTCGAGAGACCCAGTACTTC
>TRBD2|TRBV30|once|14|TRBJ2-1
CAIRLAGPYNEQFF
TGTGCCATACGATTAGCGGGGCCATACAATGAGCAGTTCTTC
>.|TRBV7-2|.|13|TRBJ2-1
CASSLGSVYEQFF
TGTGCCAGCAGCTTAGGGTCGGTCTATGAGCAGTTCTTC
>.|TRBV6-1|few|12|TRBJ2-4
CATRQIKNIQYF
TGTGCCACCCGACAGATAAAAAACATTCAGTACTTC
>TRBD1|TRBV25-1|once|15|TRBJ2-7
CASSELAGGLYEQYF
TGTGCCAGCAGTGAATTGGCAGGGGGCTTGTACGAGCAGTACTTC
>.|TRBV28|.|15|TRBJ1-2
CASSLGAGVNYGYTF
TGTGCCAGCAGTTTAGGAGCAGGGGTAAACTATGGCTACACCTTC
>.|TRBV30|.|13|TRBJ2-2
CAFTGTPTGELFF
TGTGCCTTTACTGGGACTCCCACCGGGGAGCTGTTTTTT
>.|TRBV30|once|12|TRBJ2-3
CAWGPEADTQYF
TGTGCCTGGGGCCCTGAAGCAGATACGCAGTATTTT
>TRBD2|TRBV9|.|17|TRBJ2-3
CASSVGGSGRKGDTQYF
TGTGCCAGCAGCGTAGGAGGTAGCGGGAGGAAGGGAGATACGCAGTATTTT
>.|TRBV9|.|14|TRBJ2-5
CASSVDSYQETQYF
TGTGCCAGCAGCGTCGACTCTTACCAAGAGACCCAGTACTTC
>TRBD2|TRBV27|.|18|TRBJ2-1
CASSLHEKLAGAGNEQFF
TGTGCCAGCAGTTTACATGAAAAACTAGCGGGGGCGGGCAATGAGCAGTTCTTC
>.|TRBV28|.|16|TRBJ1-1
CASRGQAGPQSAEAFF
TGTGCCAGCAGAGGGCAAGCGGGGCCACAGAGCGCTGAAGCTTTCTTT
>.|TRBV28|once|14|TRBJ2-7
CASTPARATYEQYF
TGTGCCAGCACCCCCGCGAGGGCGACCTACGAGCAGTACTTC
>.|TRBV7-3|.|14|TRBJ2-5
CASSLTGFGETQYF
TGTGCCAGCAGCTTAACCGGGTTCGGAGAGACCCAGTACTTC
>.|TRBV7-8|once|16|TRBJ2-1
CASSLDRPIFNNEQFF
TGTGCCAGCAGCTTGGACAGACCAATCTTTAACAATGAGCAGTTCTTC
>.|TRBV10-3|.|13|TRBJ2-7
CAISERVGYEQYF
TGTGCCATCAGTGAACGGGTCGGCTACGAGCAGTACTTC
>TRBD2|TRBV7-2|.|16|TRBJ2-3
CASSLGIAGVGGGQYF
TGTGCCAGCAGCTTAGGAATAGCGGGAGTTGGCGGGGGGCAGTATTTT
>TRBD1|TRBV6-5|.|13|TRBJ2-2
CASRYRGSGELFF
TGTGCCAGCAGGTACAGGGGTTCCGGGGAGCTGTTTTTT
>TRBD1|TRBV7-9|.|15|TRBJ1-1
CASSPPQGAATEAFF
TGTGCCAGCAGCCCCCCCCAGGGGGCGGCCACTGAAGCTTTCTTT
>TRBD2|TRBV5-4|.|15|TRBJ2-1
CASSLGLATYNEQFF
TGTGCCAGCAGCTTGGGACTAGCGACTTACAATGAGCAGTTCTTC
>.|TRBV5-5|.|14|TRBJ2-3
CASSDATGTDTQYF
TGTGCCAGCAGCGATGCTACAGGGACAGATACGCAGTATTTT
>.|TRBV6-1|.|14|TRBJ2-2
CASSVSSEAGELFF
TGTGCCAGCAGTGTATCTAGCGAGGCCGGGGAGCTGTTTTTT
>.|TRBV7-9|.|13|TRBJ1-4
CASSLEANGELFF
TGTGCCAGCAGCTTAGAAGCTAACGGGGAACTGTTTTTT